These T cell receptor beta chains were read from a single sample in a study of blood T cell repertoires in COVID-19. Produced via immunoSEQ multiplex PCR; TCRdb's table is partial and in-frame only. The sample carries 110,000 to 150,000 clones, roughly 89% recorded once. The specimen sequenced was PBMCs or T cells enriched from blood (not recorded which). The receptors originated from a man over 45 who had recovered from COVID-19. CDR3s include the opening cysteine and the closing phenylalanine or tryptophan. A D gene is named only where the DNA matches it firmly. Size is omitted from some rows. Given values are once, few, many or a class for expanded clones.

V gene: TRBV28
clone size: -
J gene: TRBJ1-4
D gene: TRBD1
CDR3 protein: CASSFWPGQANEKLFF
CDR3 DNA: TGTGCCAGCAGTTTTTGGCCGGGACAGGCTAATGAAAAACTGTTTTTT

V gene: TRBV3-1/TRBV3-2
clone size: -
J gene: TRBJ1-1
D gene: -
CDR3 protein: CASSVETVNTEAFF
CDR3 DNA: TGTGCCAGCAGTGTCGAGACAGTCAACACTGAAGCTTTCTTT

V gene: TRBV30
clone size: -
J gene: TRBJ1-6
D gene: -
CDR3 protein: CASERYNSPLHF
CDR3 DNA: TGTGCCTCGGAGAGATATAATTCACCCCTCCACTTT

V gene: TRBV6-5
clone size: -
J gene: TRBJ1-2
D gene: TRBD1
CDR3 protein: CASSLRTGGYGYTF
CDR3 DNA: TGTGCCAGCAGTCTCCGGACAGGGGGCTATGGCTACACCTTC

V gene: TRBV9
clone size: -
J gene: TRBJ1-6
D gene: -
CDR3 protein: CASSVVAVNSPLHF
CDR3 DNA: TGTGCCAGCAGCGTAGTAGCAGTAAATTCACCCCTCCACTTT

V gene: TRBV18
clone size: -
J gene: TRBJ1-6
D gene: -
CDR3 protein: CASSDLGASPLHF
CDR3 DNA: TGTGCCAGCTCCGACTTGGGGGCCTCACCCCTCCACTTT

V gene: TRBV10-3
clone size: -
J gene: TRBJ1-2
D gene: -
CDR3 protein: CAISEWEGRLYGYTF
CDR3 DNA: TGTGCCATCAGTGAGTGGGAGGGTAGGCTCTATGGCTACACCTTC

V gene: TRBV28
clone size: -
J gene: TRBJ1-3
D gene: -
CDR3 protein: CASSLGGARGSGNTIYF
CDR3 DNA: TGTGCCAGCAGTTTAGGAGGGGCCAGAGGCTCTGGAAACACCATATATTTT

V gene: TRBV7-9
clone size: -
J gene: TRBJ2-3
D gene: -
CDR3 protein: CASSLERASPTDTQYF
CDR3 DNA: TGTGCCAGCAGCTTAGAGCGGGCAAGCCCCACAGATACGCAGTATTTT

V gene: TRBV7-2
clone size: -
J gene: TRBJ1-4
D gene: -
CDR3 protein: CASSLMGANEKLFF
CDR3 DNA: TGTGCCAGCAGCTTAATGGGCGCTAATGAAAAACTGTTTTTT

V gene: TRBV30
clone size: once
J gene: TRBJ1-2
D gene: -
CDR3 protein: CAMDSQRNNYGYTF
CDR3 DNA: TGTGCCATGGACAGCCAGAGAAATAACTATGGCTACACCTTC

V gene: TRBV27
clone size: -
J gene: TRBJ1-3
D gene: -
CDR3 protein: CASSPLRYDSGNTIYF
CDR3 DNA: TGTGCCAGCAGTCCCCTGCGGTACGATTCTGGAAACACCATATATTTT

V gene: TRBV19
clone size: -
J gene: TRBJ2-5
D gene: TRBD2
CDR3 protein: CASSIRTSGTETQYF
CDR3 DNA: TGTGCCAGTAGTATAAGGACTAGCGGGACAGAGACCCAGTACTTC

V gene: TRBV7-2
clone size: -
J gene: TRBJ1-2
D gene: -
CDR3 protein: CASSYGQSNYGYTF
CDR3 DNA: TGTGCCAGCAGCTATGGACAATCTAACTATGGCTACACCTTC

V gene: TRBV18
clone size: -
J gene: TRBJ2-5
D gene: -
CDR3 protein: CASSPRQGSETQYF
CDR3 DNA: TGTGCCAGCTCACCACGGCAGGGATCGGAGACCCAGTACTTC

V gene: TRBV28
clone size: -
J gene: TRBJ1-1
D gene: -
CDR3 protein: CASTGYTGQKNTEAFF
CDR3 DNA: TGTGCCAGCACGGGTTATACCGGACAGAAGAACACTGAAGCTTTCTTT

V gene: TRBV18
clone size: -
J gene: TRBJ1-2
D gene: TRBD1
CDR3 protein: CASSPNDRGGYTF
CDR3 DNA: TGTGCCAGCTCACCAAATGACAGGGGTGGCTACACCTTC

V gene: TRBV28
clone size: -
J gene: TRBJ1-6
D gene: TRBD1
CDR3 protein: CASSLYTGGSPLHF
CDR3 DNA: TGTGCCAGCAGTTTATACACAGGGGGATCACCCCTCCACTTT

V gene: TRBV7-8
clone size: -
J gene: TRBJ2-3
D gene: TRBD2
CDR3 protein: CASSSWTSGGGTQYF
CDR3 DNA: TGTGCCAGCAGCTCGTGGACTAGCGGGGGCGGTACGCAGTATTTT

V gene: TRBV9
clone size: -
J gene: TRBJ1-2
D gene: -
CDR3 protein: CASSVAPGANYGYTF
CDR3 DNA: TGTGCCAGCAGCGTAGCTCCAGGGGCTAACTATGGCTACACCTTC

V gene: TRBV6-4
clone size: -
J gene: TRBJ2-6
D gene: -
CDR3 protein: CASSVGVGANVLTF
CDR3 DNA: TGTGCCAGCAGTGTAGGAGTGGGGGCCAACGTCCTGACTTTC

V gene: TRBV7-6
clone size: -
J gene: TRBJ2-3
D gene: TRBD2
CDR3 protein: CASSLEGPSGGATDTQYF
CDR3 DNA: TGTGCCAGCAGCTTAGAAGGTCCTAGCGGGGGGGCCACAGATACGCAGTATTTT